This TCR beta chain comes out of a study of CD8+ T cells in alopecia areata (dated by TCRdb to 2016 to 2019). General notes on the study: The treated patients took part in an open-label pilot trial in which moderate-to-severe alopecia areata was treated with oral tofacitinib at 5 to 10 mg twice daily. The RNA source kit depended on sample type: the PAXgene miRNA kit for fixed scalp, the miRNeasy kit for PBMCs, and the RNeasy kit for mouse skin. Scalp clonality was compared among normal scalp (n=4), patchy alopecia areata scalp (n=8), and alopecia totalis/universalis scalp (n=8). In both human patients and the C3H/HeJ mouse model, the study applied high-throughput TCRbeta sequencing to look at T cell clonal expansion in alopecia areata. TCRbeta CDR3 regions were amplified by immunoSEQ multiplex PCR using 35 Vbeta forward and 13 Jbeta reverse primers. In humans, TCRbeta sequencing was performed on scalp tissue and on sorted CD4+ and CD8+ peripheral blood T cells from healthy controls and from patients with patchy or totalis/universalis alopecia areata. Patients received tofacitinib for 6 to 18 months and were then followed off drug for 6 months to check for delayed response and recurrence. Tofacitinib-treated patients had biopsies at baseline and at 4 and 24 weeks of treatment, with a later scalp biopsy in several patients. On the study overall, not on this receptor specifically: Lesional scalp, especially in alopecia totalis/universalis, showed higher clonality and more expanded CD8+ clones than normal scalp, suggesting antigenic drive. Shared TCR sequences between patients were less evident than in mice, which may be partly attributable to HLA diversity in the patient population. Unlike mouse skin, where gammadelta T cells dominate, normal human skin contains resident alphabeta T cells that get sequenced too, which complicates analysis of the scalp TCR repertoire.

In the case of this clone: What this receptor recognizes is not known. No base-level quality is on record; no much larger clone is a single base apart.

Libraries were made using the immunoSEQ multiplex PCR assay. RNA was extracted from all samples and reverse transcribed into cDNA, which served as template for TCR sequencing. SuperScript III was used for first-strand cDNA synthesis, primed with a 2:1 mix of oligo-dT and random hexamers. A synthetic immune receptor repertoire was used to measure amplification bias, and any remaining bias was corrected computationally. The authors processed their data as follows. Raw reads were preprocessed to remove errors, and CDR3 was defined according to IMGT conventions as the region from the conserved cysteine to phenylalanine. Clonality was computed as 1 minus the Shannon entropy, with the entropy normalized by log2 of the number of productive unique TCRs. Whether scalp clones were CD4 or CD8 was inferred by matching scalp TCRbeta sequences against CD4 and CD8 repertoires sorted from blood. This is the immuneACCESS table as TCRdb keeps it, with only in-frame sequences that have V and J called. A part of the clones is gone; compared with another copy, unresolved V genes explain less than half, and the rest is unexplained. V and J calls plus clone size are reproduced from that table; the DNA served to infer D and trimming. The sample table lists about 12,000 clones, 56% of them with a count of one. Jointly, the top ten make up approximately 13% of the sample.

Lesional scalp punch biopsies and peripheral blood were obtained from alopecia areata patients. Human scalp biopsies were immediately fixed in PAXgene tissue containers. The clonotype was recovered from a human donor with alopecia areata. Specimen: skin.

The DNA sequence is given as TGTGCCAGCAGCCCGGCTAGCGGGAGTTATGAGCAGTTCTTC. Translation gives CASSPASGSYEQFF. This receptor chain uses TRBV7-7 and TRBJ2-1; 10 bases in the junction line up with TRBD2. Trimmed from V: 5 bases; trimmed from J: 8 bases; junction bases lacking a gene match: 6. Including cysteine and phenylalanine, the CDR3 has 14 amino acids. Of all the DNA, just the CDR3 is kept, 42 bases in frame from base 1. The germline V gene (reference sequence) supplies CDR1 SSHAT and CDR2 FNYEAQ.